This T cell receptor (beta chain) was sequenced in a study of patients and donors after allogeneic stem cell transplantation. MiXCR, run by TCRdb on the RT-PCR reads, gives a single entry per CDR3 protein. The table has about 960,000 distinct CDR3 sequences, 18% seen once; the top ten hold around 6%. This CDR3 comprises 15 residues. V lost 3 bases and J lost 3, with 12 bases in between. Germline values: CDR1 KGHSH, CDR2 LQKENI. This receptor was identified in a human donor who was either an allogeneic HSCT recipient or a stem cell or donor lymphocyte infusion donor (not recorded which). It is not recorded whose cells these are; they may come from a transplant donor. The chain uses TRBV18 and TRBJ1-5; TRBD1 is a possible D gene (5 bases). Sequenced: blood, either unsorted or a sorted T cell fraction (not recorded which). The CDR3 DNA is TGTGCCAGCTCACCCCGGGACGGAGACAATCAGCCCCAGCATTTT. Its translation: CASSPRDGDNQPQHF.